This entry lists 31 T cell receptor beta chains sequenced from one sample in a study of identical twins (dated by TCRdb to about 2016). Library method: 5' RACE. Sequencing relied on an Illumina HiSeq 2000. The raw public reads went through TCRdb reprocessing: fastp at Q25, MiXCR clone calling, in-frame beta chains kept. Every entry covers one CDR3 protein and lists the most common genes and DNA from its rows. The sample table lists about 900,000 distinct CDR3 sequences, more than 9% of them with a count of one. The ten largest make up around 1.6% of the sample. The same specimen was also included in a second study, on yellow fever vaccine responses in identical twins.

Sequenced: PBMCs. The origin of the receptors is a woman between 18 and 29 years old in good health.

This clonotype occurred a few times. This rearrangement joins TRBV5-1 to TRBJ2-3, with TRBD2 matching over 7 bases. Germline CDR1 SGHRS, CDR2 YFSETQ. The CDR3 is 17 amino acids. Trimming cost V 4 bases and J 0 bases; bases outside gene matches: 11. In DNA form, the CDR3 reads TGCGCCAGCAGCCCACCGGGGACTACTCCTAGCACAGATACGCAGTATTTT. The encoded protein is CASSPPGTTPSTDTQYF.

This clonotype was observed a few times. V is TRBV6-1 and J is TRBJ2-1, with 12 bases lining up with TRBD2. CDR3 length: 17 amino acids. V dropped 8 bases and J dropped 7; count of bases not matched to a gene: 15. Germline values: CDR1 MNHNS, CDR2 SASEGT. CDR3 in amino acids: CASQPSGRAGGENEQFF. In nucleotides, the CDR3 is TGTGCCAGCCAGCCTAGCGGGAGGGCCGGGGGAGAAAATGAGCAGTTCTTC.

This clonotype has just a few counts. The chain couples TRBV20-1 to TRBJ2-1; 14 bases align to TRBD2. Germline V lookup: CDR1 DFQATT, CDR2 SNEGSKA (reference sequence). The CDR3 consists of 15 residues. The J segment lost 8 bases and the V segment lost 6 bases, leaving 9 bases of the junction unmatched. CDR3 sequence reads: CSAPKGTSGSDEQFF. Written as DNA, the CDR3 is TGCAGTGCACCTAAGGGGACTAGCGGGAGTGATGAGCAGTTCTTC.

This clonotype was recorded a few times. The chain carries TRBV20-1 and TRBJ2-3; weak D call: TRBD2 (5 bases). This CDR3 is built from 15 residues. The germline V gene has CDR1 DFQATT and CDR2 SNEGSKA (reference sequence). Trimming stripped 4 bases from V and 2 bases from J, with 16 bases between. CDR3 in amino acids: CSAKLGTRPTDTQYF. CDR3 DNA sequence: TGCAGTGCTAAGCTGGGAACTAGACCCACAGATACGCAGTATTTT.

The chain combines TRBV7-2 with TRBJ2-1, with D possibly TRBD1 on 9 matching bases. CDR1 is SGHTA and CDR2 is FQGNSA in the germline V gene. CDR3 length: 17 amino acids. Trimming stripped 1 base from V and 4 bases from J, with 17 bases between. CDR3 loop: CASSLVAGQGKYNEQFF. CDR3 in DNA: TGTGCCAGCAGCTTAGTAGCGGGACAGGGTAAATACAATGAGCAGTTCTTC.

The CDR3 nucleotides read TGTGCCACCAGTGACCCGAATGAGCAGTTCTTC. This codes for CATSDPNEQFF. The V gene is TRBV24-1, the J gene TRBJ2-1; no firm D call. The V and J ends lost 4 bases and 7 bases respectively, with 4 bases between them. Germline loops: CDR1 KGHDR, CDR2 SFDVKD. The length of the CDR3 is 11 residues.

This chain joins TRBV7-2 and TRBJ2-7; no definite D call. This CDR3 contains 15 residues. The V end was cut by 1 base, the J end by 0 bases, with 10 bases between. Per the germline V gene, CDR1 is SGHTA and CDR2 is FQGNSA. Here the CDR3 reads CASSLVWRYSYEQYF. Here the CDR3 DNA reads TGTGCCAGCAGCTTAGTCTGGCGGTACTCCTACGAGCAGTACTTC.

Only a few counts were recorded for this clonotype. V gene TRBV10-3 combines with J gene TRBJ2-5; TRBD2 is a possible D gene (6 bases). CDR1 and CDR2 from the germline V gene are ENHRY and SYGVKD. The V end was cut by 2 bases, the J end by 5 bases, with 18 bases between. The CDR3 covers 16 residues. This CDR3 reads CAISEPGTSKGETQYF. The DNA of the CDR3 is TGTGCCATCAGTGAGCCCGGGACTTCCAAGGGGGAGACCCAGTACTTC.

The chain combines TRBV7-9 with TRBJ2-1; 10 bases are a match to TRBD2. Germline assignment: CDR1 SEHNR and CDR2 FQNEAQ (reference sequence). Losses at the gene ends were 0 bases for V and 3 bases for J; bases not matched to a gene: 2. The CDR3 has 16 residues. CDR3 bases: TGTGCCAGCAGCTTAGCGTCTAGCGGGGGCTACAATGAGCAGTTCTTC. It encodes CASSLASSGGYNEQFF. The complete variable domain, with remaining parts taken from reference TRBV7-9 and TRBJ2-1, reads DTGVSQNPRHKITKRGQNVTFRCDPISEHNRLYWYRQTLGQGPEFLTYFQNEAQLEKSRLLSDRFSAERPKGSFSTLEIQRTEQGDSAMYLCASSLASSGGYNEQFFGPGTRLTVL.

This clonotype showed up just a few times. The chain carries TRBV20-1 and TRBJ2-5; perhaps TRBD2 as D (6 bases). The germline V gene has CDR1 DFQATT and CDR2 SNEGSKA (reference sequence). This CDR3 spans 16 amino acids. Trimming stripped 4 bases from V and 0 bases from J, with 18 bases between. CDR3 in DNA: TGCAGTGCTATCCCCCGGACTACTGTGTACCAAGAGACCCAGTACTTC. Translating it yields CSAIPRTTVYQETQYF.

This clonotype was seen a few times. The rearrangement links TRBV20-1 to TRBJ2-2; 7 bases map to TRBD1. Germline V gives CDR1 DFQATT, CDR2 SNEGSKA (reference sequence). The CDR3 is 16 amino acids. After removal of 2 bases from V and 0 bases from J, the junction contained 6 bases not matched to a gene. The CDR3, as DNA: TGCAGTGCTAGAAGTACAGGGACAGCGAACACCGGGGAGCTGTTTTTT. Its protein product is CSARSTGTANTGELFF.

This clonotype was found a few times. V gene TRBV28 combines with J gene TRBJ1-5, with no clear D. CDR3 length: 12 amino acids. CDR1 MDHEN and CDR2 SYDVKM come from the germline V gene. Trimming left V 4 bases short and J 6 bases short, with 7 bases between. CDR3 DNA: TGTGCCAGCAGTTCCCCGGTTCAGCCCCAGCATTTT. Residues: CASSSPVQPQHF.

The CDR3 spells CSNRLAGNTDTQYF. The CDR3 bases are TGCAGTAACAGACTAGCGGGGAACACAGATACGCAGTATTTT. This chain joins TRBV20-1 and TRBJ2-3, with 11 bases fitting TRBD2. There are 14 residues in the CDR3. Per germline, CDR1 DFQATT and CDR2 SNEGSKA (reference sequence). V shed 8 bases and J 2 bases; nucleotides not matched to a gene: 6.

This clonotype has more than one count but fewer than ten. The chain recombines TRBV4-1 with TRBJ1-2; D unresolved. The V end was cut by 4 bases, the J end by 7 bases, with 10 bases between. The CDR3 runs to 12 residues. CDR1 and CDR2 (germline): MGHRA, YSYEKL. The CDR3: CASSPMGFGYTF. The CDR3 region has the DNA TGCGCCAGCAGCCCAATGGGCTTTGGCTACACCTTC.

In its sample, this clonotype was seen a few times. This chain links TRBV7-9 with TRBJ2-5, with TRBD1 matching over 11 bases. Per germline, CDR1 SEHNR and CDR2 FQNEAQ (reference sequence). V lost 4 bases to trimming and J lost 5 bases; unmatched junction nucleotides: 6. The CDR3 totals 15 residues. The CDR3 reads CASSSGQGVKETQYF. The DNA for the CDR3 is TGTGCCAGCAGCTCGGGACAGGGGGTTAAGGAGACCCAGTACTTC.

This rearrangement joins TRBV12-3 or TRBV12-4 to TRBJ1-6, with D perhaps matching TRBD1 (5 bases). The CDR3 length is 20 residues. With 1 base removed from V and 8 bases from J, the gap between germline ends came to 27 bases. CDR3 residues: CASSLGGSILGRLYDSPLHF. In DNA form, the CDR3 reads TGTGCCAGCAGTTTAGGGGGCTCAATCCTAGGTAGATTATACGATTCACCCCTCCACTTT.

The V gene is TRBV29-1, the J gene TRBJ2-2; 11 bases map to TRBD1. Germline CDR1 SQVTM, CDR2 ANQGSEA. The V segment lost 4 bases and the J segment 4 bases; nucleotides outside the gene matches: 5. This CDR3 comprises 15 residues. The CDR3 DNA follows: TGCAGCGTTGGGACAGGGGGCGCCGGCACCGGGGAGCTGTTTTTT. Residues: CSVGTGGAGTGELFF.

This clonotype has ten or more counts. This chain joins TRBV7-9 and TRBJ2-5; 13 nucleotides match TRBD2. With 5 bases clipped from V and 3 bases from J, the junction kept 3 bases outside the gene matches. This CDR3 has 15 residues. Looked up from germline, CDR1 is SEHNR and CDR2 is FQNEAQ (reference sequence). CDR3 amino acids: CASSIGLAGEETQYF. The DNA for the CDR3 is TGTGCCAGCAGCATAGGACTAGCGGGAGAAGAGACCCAGTACTTC.

This clonotype was picked up many times. This chain joins TRBV7-3 and TRBJ2-6; TRBD2 matches at 13 bases. Trimming cost V 1 base and J 1 base; bases outside gene matches: 1. Looked up from germline, CDR1 is SGHTA and CDR2 is FQGTGA. The CDR3 loop spans 18 amino acids. CDR3 nucleotides: TGTGCCAGCAGCTTAAGGACTAGCGGGAGTTCTGGGGCCAACGTCCTGACTTTC. Its protein is CASSLRTSGSSGANVLTF.

Ten or more counts support this clonotype. The genes are TRBV10-3 and TRBJ1-1, with TRBD1 matching 9 bases. Germline loops: CDR1 ENHRY, CDR2 SYGVKD. This CDR3 region has 15 residues. The J segment lost 4 bases and the V segment lost 6 bases, leaving 9 bases of the junction unmatched. The CDR3 DNA reads as TGTGCCATCAGCTGGGACAGGGCTATCGGCACTGAAGCTTTCTTT. Encoded protein: CAISWDRAIGTEAFF.

V usage is TRBV10-3 and J usage is TRBJ2-2; 7 nucleotides agree with TRBD1. V lost 4 bases, J lost 4 bases, and 6 bases stayed unmatched. The germline V gene has CDR1 ENHRY and CDR2 SYGVKD. This CDR3 has 15 amino acids. The CDR3 is CAISVRGGVTGELFF. DNA of the CDR3: TGTGCCATCAGTGTACGAGGGGGCGTCACCGGGGAGCTGTTTTTT.

This clonotype was observed many times. The rearrangement uses TRBV5-1 and TRBJ2-5; D unresolved. This CDR3 has 19 amino acids. The V and J ends lost 0 bases and 2 bases respectively, with 23 bases between them. Germline loops: CDR1 SGHRS, CDR2 YFSETQ. In nucleotides, the CDR3 is TGCGCCAGCAGCTTGGCGTCCCTTTTCCTTCAGGTAAAACAAGAGACCCAGTACTTC. This gives the protein CASSLASLFLQVKQETQYF.

This clonotype has a handful of counts. The chain couples TRBV27 to TRBJ2-1; TRBD2 matches at 12 bases. CDR1 is MNHEY and CDR2 is SMNVEV in the germline V gene (reference sequence). The J segment lost 7 bases and the V segment lost 0 bases, leaving 10 bases of the junction unmatched. This CDR3 contains 18 residues. The CDR3 nucleotides read TGTGCCAGCAGTTTATCAGGGTCCCTAGCGGGAGGGCTGAATGAGCAGTTCTTC. This gives the protein CASSLSGSLAGGLNEQFF.

The J gene is TRBJ2-7, the V gene TRBV20-1; 8 nucleotides agree with TRBD1. This CDR3 has 15 amino acids. The ends lost 0 bases at V and 3 bases at J; junction bases unmatched: 7. Germline-derived CDR1 and CDR2 are DFQATT and SNEGSKA (reference sequence). The CDR3 reads CSARDRDRIFYEQYV. In nucleotides, the CDR3 is TGCAGTGCTAGAGACCGGGACAGGATATTCTACGAGCAGTACGTC.

The gene calls are TRBV6-1 and TRBJ1-2, with D possibly TRBD1 on 5 matching bases. The CDR3 is made up of 15 amino acids. Looked up from germline, CDR1 is MNHNS and CDR2 is SASEGT. V lost 4 bases to trimming and J lost 4 bases, with 16 bases between them. CDR3 bases: TGTGCCAGCAGTGCTAGGGGAGCGGAGAGCTATGGCTACACCTTC. It specifies CASSARGAESYGYTF.

This chain joins TRBV15 and TRBJ2-2; D is ambiguous. The germline V and J ends were trimmed by 8 bases and 4 bases, with 5 bases remaining between them. The CDR3 loop spans 11 amino acids. Looked up from germline, CDR1 is LNHNV and CDR2 is YYDKDF (reference sequence). CDR3: CATVGTGELFF. The CDR3 DNA reads as TGTGCCACCGTAGGCACCGGGGAGCTGTTTTTT.

Ten or more counts support this clonotype. The gene calls are TRBV4-1 and TRBJ2-7; 7 bases match TRBD1. The CDR3 sequence is 17 residues long. The junction had 12 bases not matched to a gene; V was cut back by 4 bases and J by 0 bases. The germline V gene encodes CDR1 MGHRA and CDR2 YSYEKL. DNA of the CDR3: TGCGCCAGCAGCCCATCTGTCGGACAGGCTTACTCCTACGAGCAGTACTTC. Translated: CASSPSVGQAYSYEQYF.

This clonotype turned up a few times. The V and J genes are TRBV11-2 and TRBJ1-1, with TRBD1 matching over 7 bases. The J segment lost 5 bases and the V segment lost 0 bases, leaving 6 bases of the junction unmatched. CDR3 length: 15 amino acids. Germline V gene data show CDR1 as SGHAT and CDR2 as FQNNGV. The CDR3 DNA follows: TGTGCCAGCAGCTTAGATTCAGGGGGGAGGACTGAAGCTTTCTTT. Translation gives CASSLDSGGRTEAFF.

This chain uses TRBV3-1 with TRBJ1-2; 8 bases line up with TRBD1. CDR3 size: 13 residues. Germline V gene data show CDR1 as LGHDT and CDR2 as YNNKEL (reference sequence). J gave up 3 bases and V 10 bases, and 7 bases lay outside the gene matches. The CDR3 nucleotides are TGTGCCACCAGAGACAGGGGAGACTATGGCTACACCTTC. Translation gives CATRDRGDYGYTF.

V gene TRBV28 combines with J gene TRBJ2-3, with TRBD1 matching over 8 bases. After removal of 8 bases from V and 6 bases from J, the junction contained 4 bases not matched to a gene. Germline CDR1 MDHEN, CDR2 SYDVKM. This CDR3 region has 12 residues. DNA of the CDR3: TGTGCCAGCGGGGCAGGGGGCGATACGCAGTATTTT. Amino acid sequence: CASGAGGDTQYF. The whole variable domain, filled in from reference TRBV28 and TRBJ2-3, reads DVKVTQSSRYLVKRTGEKVFLECVQDMDHENMFWYRQDPGLGLRLIYFSYDVKMKEKGDIPEGYSVSREKKERFSLILESASTNQTSMYLCASGAGGDTQYFGPGTRLTVL.

This clonotype has a count of ten or more. This chain connects TRBV24-1 to TRBJ2-1, with 9 nucleotides matching TRBD2. This CDR3 comprises 15 residues. The germline CDR1 and CDR2 sequences are KGHDR and SFDVKD. V trimming: 10 bases; J trimming: 4 bases; junction bases outside the gene matches: 10. The CDR3 sequence is CATGPSSGNYNEQFF. The CDR3 nucleotides read TGTGCCACTGGACCGTCTAGCGGGAATTACAATGAGCAGTTCTTC.